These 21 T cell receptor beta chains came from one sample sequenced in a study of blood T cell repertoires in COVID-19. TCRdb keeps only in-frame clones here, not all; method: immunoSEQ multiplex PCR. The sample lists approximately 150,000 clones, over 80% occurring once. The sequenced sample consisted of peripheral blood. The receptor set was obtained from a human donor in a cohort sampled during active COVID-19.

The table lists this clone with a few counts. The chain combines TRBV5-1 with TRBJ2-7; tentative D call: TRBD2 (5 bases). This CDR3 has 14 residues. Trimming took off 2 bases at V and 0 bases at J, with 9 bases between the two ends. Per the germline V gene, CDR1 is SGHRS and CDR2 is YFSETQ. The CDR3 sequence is CASSFIGVSYEQYF. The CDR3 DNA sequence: TGCGCCAGCAGCTTCATCGGGGTCTCCTACGAGCAGTACTTC.

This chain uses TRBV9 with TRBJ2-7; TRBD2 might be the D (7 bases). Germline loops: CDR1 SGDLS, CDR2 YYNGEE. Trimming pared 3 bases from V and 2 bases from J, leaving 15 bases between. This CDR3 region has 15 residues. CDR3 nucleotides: TGTGCCAGCAGCGCCGGGGGGCCAGCAGCCTACGAGCAGTACTTC. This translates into CASSAGGPAAYEQYF.

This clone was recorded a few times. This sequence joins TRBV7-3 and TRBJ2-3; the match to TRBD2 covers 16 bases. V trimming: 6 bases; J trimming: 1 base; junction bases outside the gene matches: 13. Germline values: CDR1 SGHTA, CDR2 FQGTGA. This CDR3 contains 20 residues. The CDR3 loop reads CASRRESGLAGGRGTDTQYF. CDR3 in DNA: TGTGCCAGCAGACGCGAGTCGGGACTAGCGGGAGGGAGGGGCACAGATACGCAGTATTTT.

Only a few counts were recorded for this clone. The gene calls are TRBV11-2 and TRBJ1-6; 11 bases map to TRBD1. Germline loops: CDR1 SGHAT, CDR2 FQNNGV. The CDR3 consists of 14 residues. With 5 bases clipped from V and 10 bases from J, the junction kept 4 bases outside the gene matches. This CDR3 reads CASSQGQGGSPLHF. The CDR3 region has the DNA TGTGCCAGCAGCCAGGGACAGGGGGGCTCACCCCTCCACTTT.

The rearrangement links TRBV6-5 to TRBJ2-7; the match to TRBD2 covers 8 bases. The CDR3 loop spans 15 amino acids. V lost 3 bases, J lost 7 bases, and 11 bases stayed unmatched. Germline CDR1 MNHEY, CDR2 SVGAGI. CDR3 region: CASSYGQREIEEQYF. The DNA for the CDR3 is TGTGCCAGCAGTTATGGACAGCGGGAGATTGAAGAGCAGTACTTC.

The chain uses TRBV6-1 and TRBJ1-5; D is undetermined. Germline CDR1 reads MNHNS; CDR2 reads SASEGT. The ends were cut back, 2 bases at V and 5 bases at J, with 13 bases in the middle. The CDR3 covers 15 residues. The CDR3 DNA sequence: TGTGCCAGCAGTGAATCGGCGGCGATATATCAGCCCCAGCATTTT. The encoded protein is CASSESAAIYQPQHF.

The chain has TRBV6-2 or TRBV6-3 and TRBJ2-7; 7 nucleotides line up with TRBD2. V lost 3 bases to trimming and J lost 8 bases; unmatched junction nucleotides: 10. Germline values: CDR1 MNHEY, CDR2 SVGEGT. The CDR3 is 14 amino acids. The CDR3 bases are TGTGCCAGCAGTTATTCGCTAGCGGCGACACAGCAGTACTTC. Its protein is CASSYSLAATQQYF.

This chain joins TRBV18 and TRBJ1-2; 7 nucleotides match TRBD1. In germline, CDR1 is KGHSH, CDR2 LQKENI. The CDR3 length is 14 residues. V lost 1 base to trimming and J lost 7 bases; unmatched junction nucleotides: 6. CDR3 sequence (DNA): TGTGCCAGCTCACCACGACCACAGGGGCTTGGCTACACCTTC. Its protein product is CASSPRPQGLGYTF.

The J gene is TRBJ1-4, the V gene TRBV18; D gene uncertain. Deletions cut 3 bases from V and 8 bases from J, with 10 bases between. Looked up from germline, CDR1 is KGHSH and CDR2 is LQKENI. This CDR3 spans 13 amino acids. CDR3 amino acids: CASSPQEGEKLFF. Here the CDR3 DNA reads TGTGCCAGCTCACCGCAGGAGGGCGAAAAACTGTTTTTT.

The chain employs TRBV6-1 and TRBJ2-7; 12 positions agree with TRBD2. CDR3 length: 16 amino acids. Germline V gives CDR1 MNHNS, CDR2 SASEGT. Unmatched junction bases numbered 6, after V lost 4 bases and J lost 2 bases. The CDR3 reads CASSAMTSGGTYEQYF. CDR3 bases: TGTGCCAGCAGTGCCATGACTAGCGGGGGTACCTACGAGCAGTACTTC.

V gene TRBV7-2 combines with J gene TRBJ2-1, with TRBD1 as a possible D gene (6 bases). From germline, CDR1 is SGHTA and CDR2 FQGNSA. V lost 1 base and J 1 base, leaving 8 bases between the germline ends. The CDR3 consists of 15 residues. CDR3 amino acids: CASSLGGGSYNEQFF. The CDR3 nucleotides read TGTGCCAGCAGCTTAGGAGGGGGATCCTACAATGAGCAGTTCTTC.

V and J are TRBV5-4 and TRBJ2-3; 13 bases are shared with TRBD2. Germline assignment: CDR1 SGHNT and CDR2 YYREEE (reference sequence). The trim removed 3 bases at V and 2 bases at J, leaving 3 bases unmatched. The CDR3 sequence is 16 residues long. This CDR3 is CASSSGTSGITDTQYF. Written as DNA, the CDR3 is TGTGCCAGCAGCTCAGGGACTAGCGGGATCACAGATACGCAGTATTTT.

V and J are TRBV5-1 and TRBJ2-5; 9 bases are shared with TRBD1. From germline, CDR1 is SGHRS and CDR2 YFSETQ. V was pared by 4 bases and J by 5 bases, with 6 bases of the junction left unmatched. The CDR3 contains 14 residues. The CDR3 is CASSPTGGLETQYF. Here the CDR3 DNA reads TGCGCCAGCAGCCCCACAGGGGGCTTGGAGACCCAGTACTTC.

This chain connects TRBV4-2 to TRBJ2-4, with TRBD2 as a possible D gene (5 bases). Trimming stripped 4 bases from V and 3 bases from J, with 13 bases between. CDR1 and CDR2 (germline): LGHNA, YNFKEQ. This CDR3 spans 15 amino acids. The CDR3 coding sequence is TGTGCCAGCAGCCGAGCGTCCGGGGACAAAAACATTCAGTACTTC. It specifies CASSRASGDKNIQYF.

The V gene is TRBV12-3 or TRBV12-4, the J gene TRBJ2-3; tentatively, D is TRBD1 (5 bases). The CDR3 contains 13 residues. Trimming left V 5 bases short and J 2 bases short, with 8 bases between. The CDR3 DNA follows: TGTGCCAGCAGTCGACAGACCACAGATACGCAGTATTTT. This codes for CASSRQTTDTQYF.

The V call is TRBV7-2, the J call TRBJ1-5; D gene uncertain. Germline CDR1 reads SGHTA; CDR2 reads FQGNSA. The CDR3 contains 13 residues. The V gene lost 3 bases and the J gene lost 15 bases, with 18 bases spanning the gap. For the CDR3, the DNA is TGTGCCAGCAGCTTCAGCGGAGTATCCATCTCGCATTTT. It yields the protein CASSFSGVSISHF. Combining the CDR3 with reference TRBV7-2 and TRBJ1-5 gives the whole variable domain GAGVSQSPSNKVTEKGKDVELRCDPISGHTALYWYRQSLGQGLEFLIYFQGNSAPDKSGLPSDRFSAERTGGSVSTLTIQRTQQEDSAVYLCASSFSGVSISHFGDGTRLSIL.

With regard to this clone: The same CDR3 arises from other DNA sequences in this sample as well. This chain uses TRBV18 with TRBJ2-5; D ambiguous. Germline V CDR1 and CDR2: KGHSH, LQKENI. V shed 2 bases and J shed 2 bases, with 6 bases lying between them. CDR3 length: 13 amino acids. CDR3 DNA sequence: TGTGCCAGCTCACCAGGCCAGCAAGAGACCCAGTACTTC. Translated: CASSPGQQETQYF.

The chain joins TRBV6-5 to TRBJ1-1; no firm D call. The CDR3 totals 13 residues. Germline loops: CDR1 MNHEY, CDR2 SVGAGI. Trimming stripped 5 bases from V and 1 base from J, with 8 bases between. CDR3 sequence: CASSLGWNTEAFF. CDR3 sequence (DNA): TGTGCCAGCAGTCTAGGCTGGAACACTGAAGCTTTCTTT.

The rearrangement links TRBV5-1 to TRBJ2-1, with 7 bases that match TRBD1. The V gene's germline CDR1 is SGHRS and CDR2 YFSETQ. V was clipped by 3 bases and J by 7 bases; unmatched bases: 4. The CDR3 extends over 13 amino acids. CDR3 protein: CASSSTGENEQFF. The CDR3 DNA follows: TGCGCCAGCAGCTCCACAGGGGAGAATGAGCAGTTCTTC.

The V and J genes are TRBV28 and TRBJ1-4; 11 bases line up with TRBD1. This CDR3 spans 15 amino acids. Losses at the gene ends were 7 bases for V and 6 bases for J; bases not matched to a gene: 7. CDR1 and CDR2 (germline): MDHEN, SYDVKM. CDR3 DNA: TGTGCCAGCACCGGCCCGGGACAGGGGGATGAAAAACTGTTTTTT. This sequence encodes CASTGPGQGDEKLFF.

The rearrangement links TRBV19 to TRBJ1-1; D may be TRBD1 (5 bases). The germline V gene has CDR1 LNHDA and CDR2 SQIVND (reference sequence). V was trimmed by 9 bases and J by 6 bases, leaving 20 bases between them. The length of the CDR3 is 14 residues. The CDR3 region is CARRSGAVGSEAFF. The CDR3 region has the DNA TGTGCCAGACGAAGCGGGGCAGTGGGGTCTGAAGCTTTCTTT.